Listed here are 28 T cell receptor beta chains from one sample, sequenced in a study of T-cell reconstitution after alpha-beta-depleted transplantation in children. The TCRbeta library was prepared with unique molecular identifiers. TCRdb reprocessed the PCR reads via MiXCR and lists one record per CDR3 protein. The table records 500,000 or so distinct CDR3 sequences, around 10% of them present only once. Source: PBMCs, mostly from graft donor cells, taken 180 days after TCRalphabeta/CD19-depleted stem cell transplant. These receptor sequences come from a female patient aged 2-9 years who had a stem cell transplant for aplastic anemia, so the T cells may come from the graft donor.

The chain employs TRBV7-2 and TRBJ1-4; D is unresolved. CDR1 is SGHTA, CDR2 FQGNSA, per germline. The CDR3 loop spans 16 amino acids. Trimming shortened V by 1 base and J by 7 bases, and 16 bases separated the two germline ends. The CDR3 sequence: CASSLVRRSIGEKLFF. DNA of the CDR3: TGTGCCAGCAGCTTAGTACGCAGGTCGATCGGTGAAAAACTGTTTTTT.

V is TRBV4-3 and J is TRBJ1-4; 8 positions match TRBD1. CDR1 is LGHNA, CDR2 YSLEER, per germline. The ends lost 0 bases at V and 5 bases at J; junction bases unmatched: 8. There are 17 residues in the CDR3. The CDR3 DNA reads as TGCGCCAGCAGCCAAGAGGAGGTCGGACAGGGAAATGAAAAACTGTTTTTT. Translated, it gives CASSQEEVGQGNEKLFF.

This clonotype came up many times. The chain couples TRBV5-6 to TRBJ2-2; 7 bases agree with TRBD1. The CDR3 is 15 residues long. Germline loops: CDR1 SGHDT, CDR2 YYEEEE. V was pared by 0 bases and J by 5 bases, with 4 bases of the junction left unmatched. CDR3 DNA sequence: TGTGCCAGCAGCTTGGTTGGGACAGCTACCGGGGAGCTGTTTTTT. Its protein product is CASSLVGTATGELFF.

This clonotype was detected only a few times. The chain uses TRBV7-9 and TRBJ2-7; D is ambiguous. Trimming left V 6 bases short and J 1 base short, with 7 bases between. Germline V gene data show CDR1 as SEHNR and CDR2 as FQNEAQ (reference sequence). This CDR3 has 12 amino acids. CDR3 DNA sequence: TGTGCCAGCAGAGCTGCTTCCTACGAGCAGTACTTC. Protein sequence: CASRAASYEQYF.

This clonotype was observed a handful of times. The chain carries TRBV28 and TRBJ2-2; D might be TRBD2 (6 bases). The CDR3 length is 14 residues. Per germline, CDR1 MDHEN and CDR2 SYDVKM. V was clipped by 2 bases and J by 6 bases, with 10 bases between them. CDR3 region: CASSLSAGPGELFF. The CDR3 region has the DNA TGTGCCAGCAGTTTAAGTGCGGGGCCCGGGGAGCTGTTTTTT. Combining the CDR3 with reference TRBV28 and TRBJ2-2 gives the whole variable domain DVKVTQSSRYLVKRTGEKVFLECVQDMDHENMFWYRQDPGLGLRLIYFSYDVKMKEKGDIPEGYSVSREKKERFSLILESASTNQTSMYLCASSLSAGPGELFFGEGSRLTVL.

This clonotype has more than one count but fewer than ten. The gene calls are TRBV11-1 and TRBJ1-4; D is undetermined. In germline, CDR1 is SGHAT, CDR2 FQDESV (reference sequence). V lost 5 bases to trimming and J lost 4 bases, with 23 bases between them. The CDR3 totals 18 residues. The CDR3 nucleotides read TGTGCCAGCAGCCCATCTCCAGCGGGTTGGAGGGATAATGAAAAACTGTTTTTT. Its translation is CASSPSPAGWRDNEKLFF.

The genes are TRBV15 and TRBJ2-6; 8 bases are a match to TRBD1. The germline gives CDR1 LNHNV, CDR2 YYDKDF (reference sequence). Unmatched junction bases numbered 1, after V lost 2 bases and J lost 1 base. The CDR3 has 16 amino acids. CDR3 in amino acids: CATSRRTGSGANVLTF. The CDR3 DNA reads as TGTGCCACCAGCAGACGGACAGGGTCTGGGGCCAACGTCCTGACTTTC.

The rearrangement links TRBV7-2 to TRBJ2-5; 8 positions agree with TRBD1. The CDR3 is made up of 14 amino acids. CDR1 and CDR2 from the germline V gene are SGHTA and FQGNSA. With V trimmed by 5 bases and J by 0 bases, 2 bases remained unmatched. In DNA form, the CDR3 reads TGTGCCAGCAGCCCCAGGGGGCACCAAGAGACCCAGTACTTC. Amino acids: CASSPRGHQETQYF.

This clonotype occurred a few times. The CDR3 DNA reads TGTGCCAGCAGTTCCACGTATGGCTACACCTTC. Protein: CASSSTYGYTF. The chain is built from TRBV6-2 or TRBV6-3 and TRBJ1-2, with D hard to call. CDR1 and CDR2 from the germline V gene are MNHEY and SVGEGT. Trimming removed 4 bases from V and 5 bases from J, with 5 bases in between. This CDR3 has 11 amino acids.

V usage is TRBV11-2 and J usage is TRBJ2-1, with 10 bases aligning to TRBD2. Germline assignment: CDR1 SGHAT and CDR2 FQNNGV. The V and J ends lost 5 bases and 4 bases, in that order; junction bases with no gene match: 11. This CDR3 contains 17 residues. Written as DNA, the CDR3 is TGTGCCAGCAGCGTCGGACTAGCGGCGTGGTCTTACAATGAGCAGTTCTTC. Translated, it gives CASSVGLAAWSYNEQFF.

This sequence joins TRBV10-3 and TRBJ1-3; 10 bases agree with TRBD1. Losses at the gene ends were 2 bases for V and 4 bases for J; bases not matched to a gene: 5. Germline values: CDR1 ENHRY, CDR2 SYGVKD. This CDR3 region has 16 residues. The DNA of the CDR3 is TGTGCCATCAGTGAGCCGGGACAGGGGTCCGGAAACACCATATATTTT. The encoded protein is CAISEPGQGSGNTIYF.

The chain employs TRBV7-9 and TRBJ2-1, with 9 bases that match TRBD2. The CDR3 consists of 16 residues. Trimming took 5 bases from V and 5 from J; bases not matched to a gene: 10. CDR1 and CDR2 (germline): SEHNR, FQNEAQ (reference sequence). The CDR3 spells CASSLKTSGGNNEQFF. CDR3 bases: TGTGCCAGCAGCCTTAAGACTAGCGGAGGGAACAATGAGCAGTTCTTC.

This chain uses TRBV24-1 with TRBJ2-3; perhaps D is TRBD1 or TRBD2 (5 bases each). The CDR3 totals 15 residues. The V gene's germline CDR1 is KGHDR and CDR2 SFDVKD. V lost 3 bases and J lost 7, with 16 bases in between. The CDR3 loop reads CATSDPGTPGYTQYF. CDR3 bases: TGTGCCACCAGTGATCCCGGGACCCCCGGTTATACGCAGTATTTT.

This clonotype has at least ten counts. The genes are TRBV20-1 and TRBJ2-4, with D possibly being TRBD1 (5 bases). Per the germline V gene, CDR1 is DFQATT and CDR2 is SNEGSKA (reference sequence). This CDR3 spans 15 amino acids. The V and J ends lost 0 bases and 5 bases respectively, with 14 bases between them. The CDR3 protein is CSAREAEQVQNIQYF. For the CDR3, the DNA is TGCAGTGCTAGAGAAGCCGAACAGGTGCAAAACATTCAGTACTTC.

The sample holds a few counts of this clonotype. J is TRBJ1-3 and V is TRBV6-5, with unresolved D. Germline values: CDR1 MNHEY, CDR2 SVGAGI. CDR3 length: 16 amino acids. V lost 0 bases to trimming and J lost 0 bases, with 9 bases between them. The CDR3 loop reads CASSYSVLFSGNTIYF. The DNA of the CDR3 is TGTGCCAGCAGTTACTCGGTGCTGTTCTCTGGAAACACCATATATTTT.

The CDR3 protein is CSARWAGERNSPLHF. CDR3 nucleotides: TGCAGTGCTAGATGGGCCGGGGAGAGGAATTCACCCCTCCACTTT. The chain recombines TRBV20-1 with TRBJ1-6; D unclear. Trimming removed 2 bases at V and 7 bases at J, with 15 bases between. The germline V gene encodes CDR1 DFQATT and CDR2 SNEGSKA (reference sequence). The CDR3 has 15 residues.

The genes are TRBV27 and TRBJ1-2; possible D gene TRBD1, 5 bases. The CDR3 has 16 residues. The germline V gene encodes CDR1 MNHEY and CDR2 SMNVEV (reference sequence). Trimming shortened V by 4 bases and J by 1 base, and 16 bases separated the two germline ends. DNA of the CDR3: TGTGCCAGCAGTTCCCTAATGGACACGATTAACTATGGCTACACCTTC. Translation: CASSSLMDTINYGYTF.

The V and J genes are TRBV29-1 and TRBJ2-1; D may correspond to TRBD1 or TRBD2 (6 bases each). Between the trimmed V and J ends, which lost 6 bases and 10 bases, there was a span of 28 bases. The CDR3 consists of 16 residues. The germline V gene encodes CDR1 SQVTM and CDR2 ANQGSEA. The CDR3 DNA reads TGCAGCGTGAGCAGGGGACTGGGGGAGAACGTGGGGGAGCAGTTCTTC. As protein: CSVSRGLGENVGEQFF.

V gene TRBV12-3 or TRBV12-4 combines with J gene TRBJ2-7, with TRBD1 matching over 9 bases. V gave up 7 bases and J gave up 6 bases; unmatched junction bases: 10. The CDR3 runs to 14 residues. Here the CDR3 reads CASNLTGGRSEQYV. CDR3 nucleotide sequence: TGTGCCAGCAACCTAACAGGGGGCCGTAGCGAGCAGTACGTC.

A few counts support this clonotype. The genes are TRBV4-3 and TRBJ1-1; D is possibly TRBD1 (6 bases). This CDR3 comprises 13 residues. In germline, CDR1 is LGHNA, CDR2 YSLEER. V lost 1 base to trimming and J lost 7 bases, with 10 bases between them. CDR3: CASSQGGAVEAFF. The CDR3 DNA is TGCGCCAGCAGCCAAGGGGGGGCGGTTGAAGCTTTCTTT.

A few counts support this clonotype. This chain uses TRBV5-1 with TRBJ2-1; D possibly matches TRBD1 or TRBD2 (6 bases each). The V end was cut by 0 bases, the J end by 3 bases, with 13 bases between. This CDR3 contains 16 residues. From germline, CDR1 is SGHRS and CDR2 YFSETQ. CDR3 in amino acids: CASSLGRGPRYNEQFF. The CDR3 DNA sequence: TGCGCCAGCAGCTTGGGCCGGGGGCCGCGCTACAATGAGCAGTTCTTC. Variable domain in full (rest from reference TRBV5-1 and TRBJ2-1): KAGVTQTPRYLIKTRGQQVTLSCSPISGHRSVSWYQQTPGQGLQFLFEYFSETQRNKGNFPGRFSGRQFSNSRSEMNVSTLELGDSALYLCASSLGRGPRYNEQFFGPGTRLTVL.

This clonotype was detected only a few times. V gene TRBV28 combines with J gene TRBJ2-1; TRBD1 agrees at 7 bases. The germline V gene encodes CDR1 MDHEN and CDR2 SYDVKM. The CDR3 length is 14 residues. V was clipped by 7 bases and J by 6 bases; unmatched bases: 9. The CDR3 sequence: CASTRTGRRNEQFF. The CDR3 bases are TGTGCCAGCACCCGGACAGGACGGCGCAATGAGCAGTTCTTC.

The chain carries TRBV6-2 or TRBV6-3 and TRBJ1-2, with D unresolved. The CDR3 sequence is 14 residues long. CDR1 MNHEY and CDR2 SVGEGT come from the germline V gene. V gave up 7 bases and J gave up 5 bases, with 17 bases separating them. The CDR3 loop is CASTGRGVWYGYTF. DNA for the CDR3: TGTGCCAGCACCGGACGTGGGGTTTGGTATGGCTACACCTTC.

In its sample, this clonotype was seen a few times. The chain recombines TRBV28 with TRBJ2-7; D is perhaps TRBD2 (7 bases). V was trimmed by 5 bases and J by 4 bases, leaving 15 bases between them. This CDR3 is built from 14 residues. CDR1 is MDHEN, CDR2 SYDVKM, per germline. CDR3 loop: CASSPRKGGYEQYF. CDR3 bases: TGTGCCAGCAGTCCGCGGAAGGGGGGGTACGAGCAGTACTTC.

The rearrangement uses TRBV7-9 and TRBJ1-1; tentative D call: TRBD1 (6 bases). The CDR3 extends over 13 amino acids. Germline V lookup: CDR1 SEHNR, CDR2 FQNEAQ (reference sequence). The V gene lost 5 bases and the J gene lost 6 bases, with 13 bases spanning the gap. CDR3 residues: CASSPQGWAEAFF. The CDR3 DNA reads as TGTGCCAGCAGCCCACAGGGATGGGCTGAAGCTTTCTTT.

This clonotype was seen more than once but under ten times. The chain carries TRBV27 and TRBJ2-1, with a possible D match to TRBD1 (5 bases). Germline CDR1 MNHEY, CDR2 SMNVEV (reference sequence). CDR3 length: 15 amino acids. Trimming cost V 5 bases and J 2 bases, with 13 bases left between them. CDR3 bases: TGTGCCAGCAGTATCCGGGCAGGGACCTACAATGAGCAGTTCTTC. As protein: CASSIRAGTYNEQFF.

The chain employs TRBV9 and TRBJ2-2, with D perhaps TRBD2 (5 bases). This CDR3 comprises 16 residues. Germline V lookup: CDR1 SGDLS, CDR2 YYNGEE. Between the trimmed V and J ends, which lost 3 bases and 8 bases, there was a span of 20 bases. The CDR3 loop is CASSAPGYDPRGELFF. DNA for the CDR3: TGTGCCAGCAGCGCTCCGGGATACGACCCTCGGGGGGAGCTGTTTTTT.

This clonotype was found a few times. The rearrangement joins TRBV28 to TRBJ2-7; D possibly uses TRBD1 or TRBD2 (5 bases each). This CDR3 is built from 15 residues. CDR1 and CDR2 (germline): MDHEN, SYDVKM. V was pared by 5 bases and J by 2 bases, with 16 bases between. The CDR3 sequence is CASSLRDGKPYEQYF. CDR3 DNA: TGTGCCAGCAGTCTCCGGGACGGTAAACCCTACGAGCAGTACTTC.